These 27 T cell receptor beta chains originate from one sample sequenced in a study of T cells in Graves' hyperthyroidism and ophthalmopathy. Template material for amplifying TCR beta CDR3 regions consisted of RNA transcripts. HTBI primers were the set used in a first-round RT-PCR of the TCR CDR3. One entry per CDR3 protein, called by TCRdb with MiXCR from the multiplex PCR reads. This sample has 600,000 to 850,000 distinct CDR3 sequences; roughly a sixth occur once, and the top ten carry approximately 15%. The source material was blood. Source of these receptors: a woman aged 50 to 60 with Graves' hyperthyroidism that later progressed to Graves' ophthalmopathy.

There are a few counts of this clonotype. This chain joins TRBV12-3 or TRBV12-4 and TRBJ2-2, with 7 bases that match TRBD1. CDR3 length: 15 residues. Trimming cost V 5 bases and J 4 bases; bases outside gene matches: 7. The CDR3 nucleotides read TGTGCCAGCAGTCGCCTTGACAGGGCCACCGGGGAGCTGTTTTTT. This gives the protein CASSRLDRATGELFF.

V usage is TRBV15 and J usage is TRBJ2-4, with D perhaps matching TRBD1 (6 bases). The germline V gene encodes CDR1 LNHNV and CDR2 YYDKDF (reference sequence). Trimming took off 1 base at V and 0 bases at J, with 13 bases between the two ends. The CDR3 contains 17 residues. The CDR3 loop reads CATSRVAGELAKNIQYF. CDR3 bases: TGTGCCACCAGCAGAGTGGCAGGGGAATTAGCCAAAAACATTCAGTACTTC.

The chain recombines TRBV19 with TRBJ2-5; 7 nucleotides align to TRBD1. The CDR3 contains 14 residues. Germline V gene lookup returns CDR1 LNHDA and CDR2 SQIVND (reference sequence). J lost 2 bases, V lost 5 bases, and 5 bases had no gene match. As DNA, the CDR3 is TGTGCCAGTAGTGGAACGGGACAGCAAGAGACCCAGTACTTC. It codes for CASSGTGQQETQYF.

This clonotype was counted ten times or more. The CDR3 reads CASSVLAGTELFF. CDR3 DNA sequence: TGTGCCAGCAGCGTATTGGCAGGGACGGAGCTGTTTTTT. The chain joins TRBV9 to TRBJ2-2; D possibly matches TRBD1 or TRBD2 (5 bases each). CDR3 length equals 13 residues. Trimming stripped 1 base from V and 10 bases from J, with 11 bases between. Germline-derived CDR1 and CDR2 are SGDLS and YYNGEE.

In DNA, the CDR3 is TGTGCCAGCAGCCAGTTTCCATCTCCGGGACAGCGAAACACCATATATTTT. This translates into CASSQFPSPGQRNTIYF. This rearrangement joins TRBV3-1 to TRBJ1-3; 7 bases are a match to TRBD1. This CDR3 is 17 amino acids long. Germline V gene lookup returns CDR1 LGHDT and CDR2 YNNKEL (reference sequence). With 3 bases clipped from V and 5 bases from J, the junction kept 13 bases outside the gene matches.

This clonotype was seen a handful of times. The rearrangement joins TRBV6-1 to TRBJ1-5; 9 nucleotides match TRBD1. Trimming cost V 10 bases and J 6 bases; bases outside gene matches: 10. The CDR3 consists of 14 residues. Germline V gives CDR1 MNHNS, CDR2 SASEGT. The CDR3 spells CATRQGGSSQPQHF. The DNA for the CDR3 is TGTGCCACCAGACAGGGGGGAAGTAGTCAGCCCCAGCATTTT.

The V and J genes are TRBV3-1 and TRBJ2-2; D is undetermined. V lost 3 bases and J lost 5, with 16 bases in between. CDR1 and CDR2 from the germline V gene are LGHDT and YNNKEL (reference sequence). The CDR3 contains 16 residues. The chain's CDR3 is CASSQTYRVETGELFF. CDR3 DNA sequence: TGTGCCAGCAGCCAGACTTACCGAGTTGAGACCGGGGAGCTGTTTTTT.

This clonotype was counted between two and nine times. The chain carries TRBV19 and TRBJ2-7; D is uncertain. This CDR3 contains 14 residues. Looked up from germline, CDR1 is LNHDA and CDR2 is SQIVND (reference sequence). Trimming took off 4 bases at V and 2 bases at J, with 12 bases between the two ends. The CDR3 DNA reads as TGTGCCAGTAGTAGTCGCGCGGCAGCCTACGAGCAGTACTTC. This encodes CASSSRAAAYEQYF.

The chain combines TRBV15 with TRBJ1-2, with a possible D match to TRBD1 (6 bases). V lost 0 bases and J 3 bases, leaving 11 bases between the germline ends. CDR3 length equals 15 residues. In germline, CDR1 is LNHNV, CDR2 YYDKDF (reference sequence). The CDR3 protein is CATSRDIRTDYGYTF. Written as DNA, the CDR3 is TGTGCCACCAGCAGAGATATTAGGACAGACTATGGCTACACCTTC.

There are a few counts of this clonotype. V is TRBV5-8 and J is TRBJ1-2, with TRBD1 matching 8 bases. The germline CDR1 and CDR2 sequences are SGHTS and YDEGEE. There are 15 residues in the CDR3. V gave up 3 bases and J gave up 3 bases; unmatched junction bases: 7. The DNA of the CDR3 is TGTGCCAGCAGCTCCAGGGGGCGCGGGGACTATGGCTACACCTTC. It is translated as CASSSRGRGDYGYTF.

CDR3 protein: CASSYSRGTTEAFF. The CDR3 nucleotides are TGTGCCAGCAGTTACTCGAGGGGAACCACTGAAGCTTTCTTT. The chain couples TRBV6-5 to TRBJ1-1; weak D call: TRBD1 (5 bases). CDR3 length: 14 residues. V lost 0 bases to trimming and J lost 4 bases, with 9 bases between them. Per the germline V gene, CDR1 is MNHEY and CDR2 is SVGAGI.

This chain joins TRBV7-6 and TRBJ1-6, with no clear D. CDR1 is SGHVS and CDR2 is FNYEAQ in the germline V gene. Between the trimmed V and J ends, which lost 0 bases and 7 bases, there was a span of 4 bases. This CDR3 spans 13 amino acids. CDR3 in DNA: TGTGCCAGCAGCTTAGCGTTGAATTCACCCCTCCACTTT. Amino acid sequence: CASSLALNSPLHF.

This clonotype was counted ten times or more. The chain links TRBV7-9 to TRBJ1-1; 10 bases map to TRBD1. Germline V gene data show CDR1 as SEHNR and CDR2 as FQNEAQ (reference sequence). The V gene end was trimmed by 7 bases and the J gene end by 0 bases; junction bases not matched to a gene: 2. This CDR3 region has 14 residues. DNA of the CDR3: TGTGCCAGCATCGGGACAGGGGTGAACACTGAAGCTTTCTTT. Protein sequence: CASIGTGVNTEAFF. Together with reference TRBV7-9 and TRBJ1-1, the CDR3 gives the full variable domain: DTGVSQNPRHKITKRGQNVTFRCDPISEHNRLYWYRQTLGQGPEFLTYFQNEAQLEKSRLLSDRFSAERPKGSFSTLEIQRTEQGDSAMYLCASIGTGVNTEAFFGQGTRLTVV.

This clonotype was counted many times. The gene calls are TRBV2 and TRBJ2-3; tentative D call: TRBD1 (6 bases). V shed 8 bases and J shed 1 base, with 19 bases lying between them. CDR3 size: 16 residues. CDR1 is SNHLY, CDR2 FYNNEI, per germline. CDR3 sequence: CASRPQGRGGTDTQYF. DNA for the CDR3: TGTGCCAGCCGTCCTCAGGGGCGCGGCGGCACAGATACGCAGTATTTT.

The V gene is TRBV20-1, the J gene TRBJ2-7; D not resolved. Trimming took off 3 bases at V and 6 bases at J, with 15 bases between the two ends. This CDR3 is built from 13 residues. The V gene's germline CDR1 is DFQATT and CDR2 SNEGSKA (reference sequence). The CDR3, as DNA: TGCAGTGCTAGCCGAGGTAGTACGAGCGAGCAGTACTTC. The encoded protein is CSASRGSTSEQYF.

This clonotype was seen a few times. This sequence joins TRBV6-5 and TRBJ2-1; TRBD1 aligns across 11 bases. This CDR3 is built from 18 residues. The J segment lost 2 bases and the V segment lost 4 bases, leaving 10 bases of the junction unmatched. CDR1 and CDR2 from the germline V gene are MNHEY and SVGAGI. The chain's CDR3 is CASSSGTGGIRAYNEQFF. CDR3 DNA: TGTGCCAGCAGTTCAGGGACAGGGGGTATAAGGGCCTACAATGAGCAGTTCTTC.

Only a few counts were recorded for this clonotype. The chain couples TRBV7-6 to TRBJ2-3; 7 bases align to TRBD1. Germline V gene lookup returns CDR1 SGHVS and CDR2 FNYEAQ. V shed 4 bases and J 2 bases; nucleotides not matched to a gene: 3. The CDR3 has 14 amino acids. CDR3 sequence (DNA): TGTGCCAGCAGCTCTACAGGGGACACAGATACGCAGTATTTT. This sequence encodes CASSSTGDTDTQYF.

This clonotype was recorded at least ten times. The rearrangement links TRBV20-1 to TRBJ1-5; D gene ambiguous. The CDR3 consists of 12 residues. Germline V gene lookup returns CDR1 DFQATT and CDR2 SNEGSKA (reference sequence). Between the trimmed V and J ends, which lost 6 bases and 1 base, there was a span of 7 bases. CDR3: CSARASNQPQHF. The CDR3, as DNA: TGCAGTGCAAGGGCAAGCAATCAGCCCCAGCATTTT.

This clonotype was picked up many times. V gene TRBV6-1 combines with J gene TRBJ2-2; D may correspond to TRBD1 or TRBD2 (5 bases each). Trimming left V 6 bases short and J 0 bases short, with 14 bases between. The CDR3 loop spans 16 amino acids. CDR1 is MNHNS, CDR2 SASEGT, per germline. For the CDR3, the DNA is TGTGCCAGCAGCTACCGGGACCCGGCGAACACCGGGGAGCTGTTTTTT. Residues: CASSYRDPANTGELFF.

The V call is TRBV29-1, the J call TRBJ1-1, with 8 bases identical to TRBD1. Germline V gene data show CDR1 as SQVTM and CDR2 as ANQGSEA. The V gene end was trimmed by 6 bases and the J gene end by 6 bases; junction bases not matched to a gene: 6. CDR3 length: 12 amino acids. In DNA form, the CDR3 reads TGCAGCGTACAGACAGGGGTGTCTGAAGCTTTCTTT. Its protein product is CSVQTGVSEAFF.

The CDR3 loop reads CASSPDSTNSGNTIYF. In DNA form, the CDR3 reads TGTGCCAGCAGCCCCGACAGCACGAACTCTGGAAACACCATATATTTT. The rearrangement joins TRBV6-2 or TRBV6-3 to TRBJ1-3, with D possibly being TRBD1 (5 bases). The V and J ends lost 6 bases and 0 bases respectively, with 15 bases between them. This CDR3 is built from 16 residues. Germline CDR1 is MNHEY and CDR2 is SVGEGT.

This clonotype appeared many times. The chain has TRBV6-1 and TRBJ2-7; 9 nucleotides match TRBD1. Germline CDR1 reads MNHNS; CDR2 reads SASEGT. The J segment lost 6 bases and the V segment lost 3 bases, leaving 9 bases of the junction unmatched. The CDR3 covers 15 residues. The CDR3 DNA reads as TGTGCCAGCAGTGATGCGGACAGGGGTTTATTCGAGCAGTACTTC. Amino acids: CASSDADRGLFEQYF.

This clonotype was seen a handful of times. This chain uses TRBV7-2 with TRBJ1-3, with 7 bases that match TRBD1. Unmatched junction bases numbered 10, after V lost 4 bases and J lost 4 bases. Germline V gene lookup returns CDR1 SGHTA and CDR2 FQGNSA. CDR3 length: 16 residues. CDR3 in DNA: TGTGCCAGCAGCTCACAGCAGGGGGTATTGGGAAACACCATATATTTT. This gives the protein CASSSQQGVLGNTIYF.

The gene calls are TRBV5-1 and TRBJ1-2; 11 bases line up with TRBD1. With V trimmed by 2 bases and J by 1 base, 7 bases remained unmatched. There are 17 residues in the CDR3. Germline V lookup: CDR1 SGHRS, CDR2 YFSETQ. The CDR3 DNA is TGCGCCAGCAGCTTAACTGGGACAGGGGGAATTAACTATGGCTACACCTTC. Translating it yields CASSLTGTGGINYGYTF.

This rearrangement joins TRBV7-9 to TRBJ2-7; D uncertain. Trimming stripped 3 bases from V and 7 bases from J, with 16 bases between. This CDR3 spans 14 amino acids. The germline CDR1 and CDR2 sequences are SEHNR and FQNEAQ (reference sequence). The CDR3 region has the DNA TGTGCCAGCAGCTTGGCAGTCCCCCCTCCGGAGCAGTACTTC. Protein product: CASSLAVPPPEQYF. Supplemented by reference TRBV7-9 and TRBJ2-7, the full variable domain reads DTGVSQNPRHKITKRGQNVTFRCDPISEHNRLYWYRQTLGQGPEFLTYFQNEAQLEKSRLLSDRFSAERPKGSFSTLEIQRTEQGDSAMYLCASSLAVPPPEQYFGPGTRLTVT.

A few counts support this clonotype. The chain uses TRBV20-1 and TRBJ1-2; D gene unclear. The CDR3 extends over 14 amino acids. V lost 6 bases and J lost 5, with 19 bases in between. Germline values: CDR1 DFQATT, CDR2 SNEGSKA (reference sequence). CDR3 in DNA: TGCAGTGCGGAGAGTGGGGAGAGGGAATATGGCTACACCTTC. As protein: CSAESGEREYGYTF.

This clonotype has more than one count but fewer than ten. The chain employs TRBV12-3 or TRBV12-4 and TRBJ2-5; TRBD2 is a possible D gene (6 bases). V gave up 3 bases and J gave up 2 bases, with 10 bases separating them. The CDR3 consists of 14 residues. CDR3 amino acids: CASSFSGRQETQYF. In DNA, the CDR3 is TGTGCCAGCAGTTTTTCGGGGAGGCAAGAGACCCAGTACTTC.